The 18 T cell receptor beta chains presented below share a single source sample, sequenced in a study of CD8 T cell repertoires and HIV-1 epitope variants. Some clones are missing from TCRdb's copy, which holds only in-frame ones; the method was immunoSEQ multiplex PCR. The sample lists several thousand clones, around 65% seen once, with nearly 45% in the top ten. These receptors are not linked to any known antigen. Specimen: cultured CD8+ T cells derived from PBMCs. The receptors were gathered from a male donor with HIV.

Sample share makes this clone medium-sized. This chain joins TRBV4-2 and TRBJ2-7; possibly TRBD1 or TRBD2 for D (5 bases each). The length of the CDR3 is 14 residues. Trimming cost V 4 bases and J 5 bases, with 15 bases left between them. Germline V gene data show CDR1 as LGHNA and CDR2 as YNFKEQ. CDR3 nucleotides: TGTGCCAGCAGCCCTACAGGCGGGCGGGACGAGCAGTACTTC. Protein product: CASSPTGGRDEQYF.

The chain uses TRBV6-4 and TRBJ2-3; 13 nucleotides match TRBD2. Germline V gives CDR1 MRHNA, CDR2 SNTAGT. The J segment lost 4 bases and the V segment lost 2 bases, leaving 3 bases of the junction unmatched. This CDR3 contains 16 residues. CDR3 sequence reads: CASSDATSGGSDTQYF. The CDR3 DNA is TGTGCCAGCAGTGACGCGACTAGCGGGGGGTCAGATACGCAGTATTTT.

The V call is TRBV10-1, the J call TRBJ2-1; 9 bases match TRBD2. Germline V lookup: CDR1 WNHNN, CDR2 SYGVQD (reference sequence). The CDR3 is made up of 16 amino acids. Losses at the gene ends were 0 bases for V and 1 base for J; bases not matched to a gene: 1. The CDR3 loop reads CASSESLAGSYNEQFF. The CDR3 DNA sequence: TGCGCCAGCAGTGAGTCCCTAGCGGGGTCCTACAATGAGCAGTTCTTC.

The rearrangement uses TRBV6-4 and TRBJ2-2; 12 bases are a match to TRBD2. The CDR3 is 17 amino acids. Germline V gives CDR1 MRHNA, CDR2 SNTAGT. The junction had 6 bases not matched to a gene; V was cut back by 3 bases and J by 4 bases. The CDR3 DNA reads TGTGCCAGCAGTGATTCGACTAGCGGGAGAAGCACCGGGGAGCTGTTTTTT. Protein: CASSDSTSGRSTGELFF.

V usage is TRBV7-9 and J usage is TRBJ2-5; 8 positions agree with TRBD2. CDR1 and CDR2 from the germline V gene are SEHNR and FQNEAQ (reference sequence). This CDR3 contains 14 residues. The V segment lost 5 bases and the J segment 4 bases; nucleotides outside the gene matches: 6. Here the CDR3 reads CASSRAGVGETQYF. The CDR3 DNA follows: TGTGCCAGCAGCCGAGCGGGAGTTGGAGAGACCCAGTACTTC.

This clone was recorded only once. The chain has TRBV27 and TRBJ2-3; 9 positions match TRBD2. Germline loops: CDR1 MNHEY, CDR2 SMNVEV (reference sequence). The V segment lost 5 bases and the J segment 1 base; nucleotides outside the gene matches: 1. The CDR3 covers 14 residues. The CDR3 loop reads CASSASGGTDTQYF. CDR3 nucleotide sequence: TGTGCCAGCAGTGCTAGCGGGGGCACAGATACGCAGTATTTT.

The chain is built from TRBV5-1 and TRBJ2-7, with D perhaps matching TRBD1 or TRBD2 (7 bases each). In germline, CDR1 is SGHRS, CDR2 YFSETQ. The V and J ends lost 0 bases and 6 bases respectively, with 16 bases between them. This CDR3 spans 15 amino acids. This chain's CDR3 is CASSLAWEGASEQYF. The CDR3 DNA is TGCGCCAGCAGCTTGGCCTGGGAGGGGGCAAGCGAGCAGTACTTC.

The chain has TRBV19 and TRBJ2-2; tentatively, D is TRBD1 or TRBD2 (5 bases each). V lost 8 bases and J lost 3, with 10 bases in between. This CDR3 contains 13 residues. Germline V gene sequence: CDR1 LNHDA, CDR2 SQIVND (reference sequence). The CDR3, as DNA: TGTGCCAGTGGGTGGGGGTACACCGGGGAGCTGTTTTTT. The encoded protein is CASGWGYTGELFF.

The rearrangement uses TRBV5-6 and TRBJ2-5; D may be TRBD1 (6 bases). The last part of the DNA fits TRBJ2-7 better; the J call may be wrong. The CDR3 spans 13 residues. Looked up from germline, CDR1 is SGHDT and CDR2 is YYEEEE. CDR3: CASSSDRSYEQYF. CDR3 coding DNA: TGTGCCAGCAGCAGCGACAGGAGTTACGAGCAGTACTTC.

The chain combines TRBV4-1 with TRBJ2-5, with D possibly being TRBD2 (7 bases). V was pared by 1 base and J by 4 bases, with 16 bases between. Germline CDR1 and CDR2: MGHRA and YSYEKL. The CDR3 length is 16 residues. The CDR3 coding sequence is TGCGCCAGCAGCCAAGGGTACGGGGGGACACGAGAGACCCAGTACTTC. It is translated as CASSQGYGGTRETQYF.

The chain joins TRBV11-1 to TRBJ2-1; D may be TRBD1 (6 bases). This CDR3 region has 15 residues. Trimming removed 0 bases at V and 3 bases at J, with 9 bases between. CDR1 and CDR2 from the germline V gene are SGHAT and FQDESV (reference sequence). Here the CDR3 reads CASSLAGQSYNEQFF. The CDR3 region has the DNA TGTGCCAGCAGCTTAGCCGGACAGAGCTACAATGAGCAGTTCTTC.

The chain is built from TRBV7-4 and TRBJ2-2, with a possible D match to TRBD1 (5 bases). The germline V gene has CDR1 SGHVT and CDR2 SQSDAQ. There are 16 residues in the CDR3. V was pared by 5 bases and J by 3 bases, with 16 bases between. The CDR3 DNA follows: TGTGCCAGCAGCCACATTAAGGGGCGCGACACCGGGGAGCTGTTTTTT. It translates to CASSHIKGRDTGELFF.

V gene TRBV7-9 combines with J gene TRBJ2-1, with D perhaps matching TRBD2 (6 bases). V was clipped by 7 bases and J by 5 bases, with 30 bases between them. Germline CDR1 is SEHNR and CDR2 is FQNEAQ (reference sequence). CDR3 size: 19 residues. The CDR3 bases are TGTGCCAGCACGGTTCTGGCACCTCAGAAAGGAGGGGCGGACAATGAGCAGTTCTTC. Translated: CASTVLAPQKGGADNEQFF.

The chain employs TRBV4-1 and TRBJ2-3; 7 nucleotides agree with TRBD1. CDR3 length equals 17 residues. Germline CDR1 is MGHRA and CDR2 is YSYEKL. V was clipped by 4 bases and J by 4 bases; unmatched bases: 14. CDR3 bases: TGCGCCAGCAGCCTAGCGCTGGACGGACAGGAATCAGATACGCAGTATTTT. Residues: CASSLALDGQESDTQYF.

The CDR3 loop reads CASSSPTASGGLNEQFF. In DNA form, the CDR3 reads TGTGCCAGCAGTTCCCCTACGGCTAGCGGGGGGCTCAATGAGCAGTTCTTC. The chain combines TRBV27 with TRBJ2-1, with 11 bases fitting TRBD2. Losses at the gene ends were 4 bases for V and 6 bases for J; bases not matched to a gene: 11. The CDR3 has 17 residues. Germline V CDR1 and CDR2: MNHEY, SMNVEV (reference sequence).

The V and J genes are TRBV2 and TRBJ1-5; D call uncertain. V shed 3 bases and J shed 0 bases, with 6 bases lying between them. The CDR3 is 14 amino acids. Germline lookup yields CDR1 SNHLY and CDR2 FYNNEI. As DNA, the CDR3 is TGTGCCAGCAGTGAGGGTGATAGCAATCAGCCCCAGCATTTT. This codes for CASSEGDSNQPQHF.

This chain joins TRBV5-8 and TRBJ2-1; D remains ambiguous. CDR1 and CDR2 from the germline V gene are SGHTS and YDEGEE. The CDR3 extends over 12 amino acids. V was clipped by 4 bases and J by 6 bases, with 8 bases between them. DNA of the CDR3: TGTGCCAGCAGCCTCCCCAGCAATGAGCAGTTCTTC. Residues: CASSLPSNEQFF.

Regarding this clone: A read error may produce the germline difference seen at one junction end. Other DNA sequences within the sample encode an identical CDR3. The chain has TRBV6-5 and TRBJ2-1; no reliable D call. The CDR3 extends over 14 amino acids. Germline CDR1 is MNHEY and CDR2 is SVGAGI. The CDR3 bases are TGCGCCAGCAGTCCGACGGCAGACTACAATGAGCAGTTCTTC. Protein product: CASSPTADYNEQFF.